Shown below are 16 T cell receptor beta chains from a single sample sequenced in a study of T cells after yellow fever vaccination. Via MiXCR, TCRdb re-called the 5' RACE reads, giving one row per CDR3 protein. The sample has some 500,000 distinct CDR3 sequences, 13% seen once. Sequencing used PBMCs, obtained on the day of the yellow fever booster vaccination. All receptors derive from a man younger than 45 who received the YFV17D yellow fever vaccine.

The table lists this clonotype with a few counts. The V gene is TRBV5-1, the J gene TRBJ2-5; D call uncertain. Trimming took 0 bases from V and 7 from J, leaving 19 bases between them. The V gene's germline CDR1 is SGHRS and CDR2 YFSETQ. The CDR3 spans 16 residues. CDR3 in DNA: TGCGCCAGCAGCTTGGGTGCCATTTCTACCCTCGGGACCCAGTACTTC. Translation gives CASSLGAISTLGTQYF.

There are a few counts of this clonotype. This chain connects TRBV7-9 to TRBJ2-7; 12 nucleotides match TRBD2. The CDR3 totals 15 residues. Germline V CDR1 and CDR2: SEHNR, FQNEAQ (reference sequence). The V and J ends lost 3 bases and 5 bases, in that order; junction bases with no gene match: 5. The DNA of the CDR3 is TGTGCCAGCAGCTTGCGACTAGCGGGAGACCACGAGCAGTACTTC. It encodes CASSLRLAGDHEQYF.

Only a few counts were recorded for this clonotype. The chain is built from TRBV9 and TRBJ2-1; weak D call: TRBD2 (6 bases). Trimming removed 4 bases at V and 5 bases at J, with 13 bases between. CDR1 SGDLS and CDR2 YYNGEE come from the germline V gene. The CDR3 length is 14 residues. For the CDR3, the DNA is TGTGCCAGCAGCCTCCGCCAGCGGGACAATGAGCAGTTCTTC. It codes for CASSLRQRDNEQFF.

CDR3 sequence: CASSTSSSAYNAAFF. CDR3 coding DNA: TGTGCCAGCAGCACATCATCTAGTGCTTATAATGCTGCGTTCTTC. The chain combines TRBV7-2 with TRBJ2-1; D is unclear. CDR1 SGHTA and CDR2 FQGNSA come from the germline V gene. V was trimmed by 5 bases and J by 15 bases, leaving 26 bases between them. The CDR3 has 15 residues.

This clonotype has only a few counts. The chain is built from TRBV7-9 and TRBJ2-5; the D is unclear. CDR3 size: 15 residues. CDR1 is SEHNR and CDR2 is FQNEAQ in the germline V gene (reference sequence). V was trimmed by 2 bases and J by 0 bases, leaving 10 bases between them. The CDR3 spells CASSLSPQNQETQYF. The CDR3 coding sequence is TGTGCCAGCAGCTTATCCCCTCAGAACCAAGAGACCCAGTACTTC.

DNA for the CDR3: TGTGCCAGCAGGCAGACGGGAAAGAATGAAAAACTGTTTTTT. Protein: CASRQTGKNEKLFF. The chain carries TRBV25-1 and TRBJ1-4, with unresolved D. The CDR3 runs to 14 residues. Germline lookup yields CDR1 MGHDK and CDR2 SYGVNS. V was trimmed by 6 bases and J by 5 bases, leaving 13 bases between them.

V gene TRBV5-5 combines with J gene TRBJ2-7; D might be TRBD1 or TRBD2, each matching 5 bases. Germline CDR1 SGHKS, CDR2 YYEKEE (reference sequence). The CDR3 is 15 residues long. Trimming took 4 bases from V and 3 from J, leaving 17 bases between them. The CDR3 nucleotides are TGTGCCAGCAGCCCGGGGACCATCTGCGACTACGAGCAGTACTTC. This sequence encodes CASSPGTICDYEQYF.

This clonotype was seen at least ten times. The gene calls are TRBV7-9 and TRBJ1-1, with TRBD1 matching over 7 bases. V lost 5 bases and J lost 5; bases outside the gene matches: 17. Per the germline V gene, CDR1 is SEHNR and CDR2 is FQNEAQ (reference sequence). The CDR3 sequence is 17 residues long. CDR3 sequence reads: CASSRRQGRGRETEAFF. The CDR3 DNA sequence: TGTGCCAGCAGCCGGCGACAGGGAAGGGGAAGGGAGACTGAAGCTTTCTTT.

The rearrangement joins TRBV5-1 to TRBJ2-3; the D gene is possibly TRBD2 (6 bases). The CDR3 covers 15 residues. Germline CDR1 reads SGHRS; CDR2 reads YFSETQ. The V and J ends lost 2 bases and 6 bases respectively, with 16 bases between them. The CDR3 DNA reads TGCGCCAGCAGCTTATTCGTCGGAGGGCAGGATACGCAGTATTTT. Amino acid sequence: CASSLFVGGQDTQYF.

The chain has TRBV12-2 and TRBJ2-1; no check of the table's D call, TRBD1, against the DNA was made. TRBV12-2 is tagged as a pseudogene. This CDR3 is built from 18 residues. The DNA for the CDR3 is TGTGCAAGTCGCTTAGCGCGATTGGGACTAGGGGCTTACAATGAGCAGTTCTTC. Its translation is CASRLARLGLGAYNEQFF.

The chain couples TRBV7-9 to TRBJ2-6; D is perhaps TRBD2 (6 bases). The length of the CDR3 is 15 residues. The V gene lost 2 bases and the J gene lost 5 bases, with 10 bases spanning the gap. From germline, CDR1 is SEHNR and CDR2 FQNEAQ (reference sequence). The CDR3 protein is CASSLSGSRANVLTF. As DNA, the CDR3 is TGTGCCAGCAGCTTATCCGGGAGTAGGGCCAACGTCCTGACTTTC.

The chain uses TRBV25-1 and TRBJ2-7; D tentatively reads TRBD1 or TRBD2 (5 bases each). Germline-derived CDR1 and CDR2 are MGHDK and SYGVNS. The CDR3 spans 15 residues. Deletions cut 2 bases from V and 4 bases from J, with 15 bases between. As DNA, the CDR3 is TGTGCCAGCAGTGAAGGGCCAGGGACGCTATACGAGCAGTACTTC. Its protein is CASSEGPGTLYEQYF.

Comment on this clonotype: The junction departs from the called germline gene at one end, perhaps through a read error. This sequence joins TRBV12-3 or TRBV12-4 and TRBJ2-1, with 10 bases matching TRBD2. The length of the CDR3 is 17 residues. CDR3 in amino acids: CAGRVGSGRNPNNEQFF. Here the CDR3 DNA reads TGTGCCGGCAGGGTGGGTAGCGGGAGGAATCCTAACAATGAGCAGTTCTTC.

A few counts support this clonotype. Written as DNA, the CDR3 is TGTGCCAGCAGTCTTGACCGGGGTCAGGGGCACACTGAAGCTTTCTTT. It codes for CASSLDRGQGHTEAFF. The rearrangement joins TRBV7-9 to TRBJ1-1, with D perhaps matching TRBD1 (6 bases). The V end lost 6 bases, the J end lost 3 bases, and 20 bases lay between the germline ends. This CDR3 is built from 16 residues. Germline V CDR1 and CDR2: SEHNR, FQNEAQ (reference sequence).

The chain joins TRBV20-1 to TRBJ2-1; D perhaps matches TRBD1 (6 bases). The CDR3 runs to 11 residues. Germline CDR1 and CDR2: DFQATT and SNEGSKA (reference sequence). CDR3 nucleotides: TGCAGCGGATTGGGGCAGGGGAAGCAGTTCTTC. Protein product: CSGLGQGKQFF.

This clonotype has just a few counts. The V gene is TRBV20-1, the J gene TRBJ2-1; D remains ambiguous. V was trimmed by 5 bases and J by 8 bases, leaving 16 bases between them. CDR3 length: 13 amino acids. CDR1 and CDR2 from the germline V gene are DFQATT and SNEGSKA (reference sequence). This CDR3 is CSASPSPHHEQFF. For the CDR3, the DNA is TGCAGTGCTTCCCCGAGCCCCCACCATGAGCAGTTCTTC.